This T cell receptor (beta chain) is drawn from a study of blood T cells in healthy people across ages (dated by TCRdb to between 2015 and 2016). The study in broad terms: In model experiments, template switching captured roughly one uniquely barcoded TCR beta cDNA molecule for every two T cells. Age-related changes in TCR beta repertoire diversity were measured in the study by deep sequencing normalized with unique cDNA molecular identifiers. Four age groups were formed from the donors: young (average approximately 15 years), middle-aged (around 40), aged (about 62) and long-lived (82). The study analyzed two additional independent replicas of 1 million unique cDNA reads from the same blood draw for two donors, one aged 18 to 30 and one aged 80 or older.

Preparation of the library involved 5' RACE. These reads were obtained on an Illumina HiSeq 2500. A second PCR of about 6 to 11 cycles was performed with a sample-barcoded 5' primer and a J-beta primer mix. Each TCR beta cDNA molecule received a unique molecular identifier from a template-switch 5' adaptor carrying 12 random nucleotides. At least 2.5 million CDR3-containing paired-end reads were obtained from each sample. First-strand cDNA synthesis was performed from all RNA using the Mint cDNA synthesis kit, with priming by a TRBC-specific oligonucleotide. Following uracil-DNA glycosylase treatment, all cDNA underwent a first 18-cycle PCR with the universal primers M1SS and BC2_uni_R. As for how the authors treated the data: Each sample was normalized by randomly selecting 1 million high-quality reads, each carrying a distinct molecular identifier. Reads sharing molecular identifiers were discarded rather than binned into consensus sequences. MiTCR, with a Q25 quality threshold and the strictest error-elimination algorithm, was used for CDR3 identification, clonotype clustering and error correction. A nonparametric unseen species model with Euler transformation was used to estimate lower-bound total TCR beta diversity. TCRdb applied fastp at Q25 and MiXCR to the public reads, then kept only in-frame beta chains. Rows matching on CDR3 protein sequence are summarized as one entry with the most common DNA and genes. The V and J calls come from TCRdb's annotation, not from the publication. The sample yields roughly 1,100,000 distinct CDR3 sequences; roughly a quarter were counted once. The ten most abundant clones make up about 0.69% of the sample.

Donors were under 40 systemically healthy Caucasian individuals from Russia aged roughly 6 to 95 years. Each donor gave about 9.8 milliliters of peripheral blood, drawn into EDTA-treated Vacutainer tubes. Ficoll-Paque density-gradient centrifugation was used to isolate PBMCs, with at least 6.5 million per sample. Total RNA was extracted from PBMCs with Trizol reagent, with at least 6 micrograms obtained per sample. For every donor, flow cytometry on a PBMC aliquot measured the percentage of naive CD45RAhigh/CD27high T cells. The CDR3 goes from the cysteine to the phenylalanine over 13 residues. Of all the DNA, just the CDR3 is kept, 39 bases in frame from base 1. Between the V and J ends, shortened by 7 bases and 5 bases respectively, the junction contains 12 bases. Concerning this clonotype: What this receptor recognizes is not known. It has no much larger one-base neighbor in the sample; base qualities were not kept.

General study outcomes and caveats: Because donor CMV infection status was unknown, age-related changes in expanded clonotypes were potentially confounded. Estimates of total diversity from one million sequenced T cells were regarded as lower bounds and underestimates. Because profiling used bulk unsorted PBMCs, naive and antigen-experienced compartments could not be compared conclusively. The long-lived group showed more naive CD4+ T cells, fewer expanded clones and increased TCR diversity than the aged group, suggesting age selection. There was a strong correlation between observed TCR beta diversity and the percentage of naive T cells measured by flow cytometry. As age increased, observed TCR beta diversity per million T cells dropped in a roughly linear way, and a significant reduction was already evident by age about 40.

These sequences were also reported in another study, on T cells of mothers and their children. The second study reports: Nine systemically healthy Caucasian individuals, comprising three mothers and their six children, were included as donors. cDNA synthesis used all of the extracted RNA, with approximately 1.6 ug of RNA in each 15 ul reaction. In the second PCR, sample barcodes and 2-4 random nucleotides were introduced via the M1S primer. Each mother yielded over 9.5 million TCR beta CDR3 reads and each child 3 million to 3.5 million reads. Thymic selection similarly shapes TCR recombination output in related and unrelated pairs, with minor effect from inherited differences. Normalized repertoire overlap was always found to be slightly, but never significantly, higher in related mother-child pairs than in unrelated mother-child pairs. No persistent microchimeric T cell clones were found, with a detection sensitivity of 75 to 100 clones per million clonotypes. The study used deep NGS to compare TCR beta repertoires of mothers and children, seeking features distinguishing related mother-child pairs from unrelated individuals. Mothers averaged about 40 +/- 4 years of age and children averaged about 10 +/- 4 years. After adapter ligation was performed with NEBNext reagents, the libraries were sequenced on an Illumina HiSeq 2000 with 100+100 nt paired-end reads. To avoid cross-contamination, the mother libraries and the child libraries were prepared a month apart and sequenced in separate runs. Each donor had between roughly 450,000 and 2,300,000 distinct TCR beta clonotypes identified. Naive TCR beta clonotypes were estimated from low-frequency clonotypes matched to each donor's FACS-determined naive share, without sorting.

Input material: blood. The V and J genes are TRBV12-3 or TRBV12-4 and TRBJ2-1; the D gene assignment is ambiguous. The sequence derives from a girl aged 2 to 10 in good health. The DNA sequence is TGTGCCAGCACCTTCGACGCAAACAATGAGCAGTTCTTC. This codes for CASTFDANNEQFF.